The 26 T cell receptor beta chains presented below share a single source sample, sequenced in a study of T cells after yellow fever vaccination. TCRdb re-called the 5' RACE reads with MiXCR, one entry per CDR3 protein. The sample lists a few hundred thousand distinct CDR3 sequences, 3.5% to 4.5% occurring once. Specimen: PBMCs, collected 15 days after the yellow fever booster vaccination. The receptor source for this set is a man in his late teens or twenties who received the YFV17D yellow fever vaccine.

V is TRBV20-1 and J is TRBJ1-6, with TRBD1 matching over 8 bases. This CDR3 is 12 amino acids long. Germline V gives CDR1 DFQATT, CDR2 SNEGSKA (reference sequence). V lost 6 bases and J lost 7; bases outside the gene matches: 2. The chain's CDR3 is CSARDRNSPLHF. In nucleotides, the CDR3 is TGCAGTGCGCGGGACAGGAATTCACCCCTCCACTTT.

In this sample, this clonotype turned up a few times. DNA of the CDR3: TGCAGTGCTAGATCCGCGGGAGGGGGAGGGACCGGGGAGCTGTTTTTT. Amino acids: CSARSAGGGGTGELFF. V gene TRBV20-1 combines with J gene TRBJ2-2; the match to TRBD2 covers 9 bases. The CDR3 has 16 residues. CDR1 and CDR2 from the germline V gene are DFQATT and SNEGSKA (reference sequence). Germline trimming cut 2 bases from V and 5 bases from J; bases unmatched to any gene: 9.

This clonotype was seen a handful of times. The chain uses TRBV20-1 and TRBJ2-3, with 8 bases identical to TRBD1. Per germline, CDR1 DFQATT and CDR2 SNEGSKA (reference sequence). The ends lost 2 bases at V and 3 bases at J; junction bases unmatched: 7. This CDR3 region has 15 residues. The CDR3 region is CSARRTGLYTDTQYF. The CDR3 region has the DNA TGCAGTGCTAGACGGACAGGGCTTTATACAGATACGCAGTATTTT.

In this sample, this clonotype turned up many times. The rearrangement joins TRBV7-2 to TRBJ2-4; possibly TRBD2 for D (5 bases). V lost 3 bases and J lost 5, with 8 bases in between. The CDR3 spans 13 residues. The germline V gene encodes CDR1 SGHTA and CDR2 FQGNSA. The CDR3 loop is CASSFRGENIQYF. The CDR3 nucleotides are TGTGCCAGCAGCTTCCGGGGTGAAAACATTCAGTACTTC.

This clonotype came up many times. The chain's CDR3 is CASSPPGRYNEQFF. The CDR3 DNA is TGTGCCAGCTCACCACCGGGGCGGTACAATGAGCAGTTCTTC. This chain links TRBV18 with TRBJ2-1; tentative D call: TRBD1 (5 bases). Trimming took 0 bases from V and 4 from J, leaving 7 bases between them. Germline lookup yields CDR1 KGHSH and CDR2 LQKENI. CDR3 length equals 14 residues. The full variable domain, completed using reference TRBV18 and TRBJ2-1, is NAGVMQNPRHLVRRRGQEARLRCSPMKGHSHVYWYRQLPEEGLKFMVYLQKENIIDESGMPKERFSAEFPKEGPSILRIQQVVRGDSAAYFCASSPPGRYNEQFFGPGTRLTVL.

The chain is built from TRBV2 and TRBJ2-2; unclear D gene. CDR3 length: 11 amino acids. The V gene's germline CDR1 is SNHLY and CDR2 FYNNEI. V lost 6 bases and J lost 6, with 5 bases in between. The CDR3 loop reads CASRAAGELFF. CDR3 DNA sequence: TGTGCCAGCAGGGCGGCCGGGGAGCTGTTTTTT.

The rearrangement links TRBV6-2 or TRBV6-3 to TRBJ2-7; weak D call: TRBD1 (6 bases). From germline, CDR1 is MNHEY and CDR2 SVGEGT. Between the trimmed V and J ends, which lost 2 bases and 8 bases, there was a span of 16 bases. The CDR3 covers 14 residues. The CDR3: CASSYTGKDEQQYF. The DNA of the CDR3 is TGTGCCAGCAGTTACACAGGGAAGGACGAGCAGCAGTACTTC.

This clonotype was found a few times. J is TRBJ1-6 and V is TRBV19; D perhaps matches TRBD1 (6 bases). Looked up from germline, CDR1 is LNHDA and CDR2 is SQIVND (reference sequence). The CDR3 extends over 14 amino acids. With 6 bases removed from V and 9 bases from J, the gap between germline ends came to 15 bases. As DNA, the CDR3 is TGTGCCAGTAGGATGGGGGCAATCCGTTCACCCCTCCACTTT. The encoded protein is CASRMGAIRSPLHF.

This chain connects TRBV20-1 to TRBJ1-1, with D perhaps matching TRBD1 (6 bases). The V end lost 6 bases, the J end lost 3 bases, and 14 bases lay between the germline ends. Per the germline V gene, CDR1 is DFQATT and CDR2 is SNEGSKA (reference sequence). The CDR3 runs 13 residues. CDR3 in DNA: TGCAGTGCCATCAGGGGTGTGGACACTGAAGCTTTCTTT. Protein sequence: CSAIRGVDTEAFF.

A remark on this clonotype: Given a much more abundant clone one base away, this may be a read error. The CDR3 DNA follows: TGTGCCAGCAGTCCAGGGTGGGATACGCAGTATTTT. Translating gives CASSPGWDTQYF. This rearrangement joins TRBV6-6 to TRBJ2-3; possible D gene TRBD1, 5 bases. Germline CDR1 MNHNY, CDR2 SVGAGI (reference sequence). The CDR3 is 12 amino acids. V was shortened by 5 bases and J by 6 bases, with 9 bases between the two germline ends.

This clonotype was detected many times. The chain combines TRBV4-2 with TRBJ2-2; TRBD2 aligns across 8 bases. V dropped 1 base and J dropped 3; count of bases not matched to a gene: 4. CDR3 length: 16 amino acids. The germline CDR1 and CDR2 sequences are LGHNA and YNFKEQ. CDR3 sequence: CASSQARGADTGELFF. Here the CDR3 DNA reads TGTGCCAGCAGCCAAGCGCGGGGGGCGGACACCGGGGAGCTGTTTTTT.

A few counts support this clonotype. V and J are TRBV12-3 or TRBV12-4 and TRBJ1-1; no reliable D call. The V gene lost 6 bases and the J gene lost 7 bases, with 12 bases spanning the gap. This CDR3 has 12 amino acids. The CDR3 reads CASSRSRSEAFF. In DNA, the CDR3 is TGTGCCAGCAGCCGTTCCAGAAGTGAAGCTTTCTTT.

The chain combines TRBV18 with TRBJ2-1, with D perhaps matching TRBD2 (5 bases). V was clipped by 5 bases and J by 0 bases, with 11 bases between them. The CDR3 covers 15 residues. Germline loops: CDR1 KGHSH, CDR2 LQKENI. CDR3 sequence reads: CASSASGSSYNEQFF. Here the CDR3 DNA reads TGTGCCAGCTCAGCGAGTGGGAGCTCCTACAATGAGCAGTTCTTC.

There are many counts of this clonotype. In DNA form, the CDR3 reads TGCGCCAGCAGCCCCGGGGACCCTGGGGATACGCAGTATTTT. This codes for CASSPGDPGDTQYF. The rearrangement links TRBV5-1 to TRBJ2-3; D possibly matches TRBD1 or TRBD2 (5 bases each). Germline assignment: CDR1 SGHRS and CDR2 YFSETQ. V lost 4 bases, J lost 6 bases, and 15 bases lay in between. CDR3 size: 14 residues.

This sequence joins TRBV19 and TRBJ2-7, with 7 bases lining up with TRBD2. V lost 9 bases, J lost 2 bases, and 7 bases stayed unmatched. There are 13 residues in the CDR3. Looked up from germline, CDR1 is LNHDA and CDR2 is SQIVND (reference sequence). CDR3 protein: CARPGGGTYEQYF. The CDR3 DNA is TGTGCCAGGCCTGGGGGGGGTACCTACGAGCAGTACTTC.

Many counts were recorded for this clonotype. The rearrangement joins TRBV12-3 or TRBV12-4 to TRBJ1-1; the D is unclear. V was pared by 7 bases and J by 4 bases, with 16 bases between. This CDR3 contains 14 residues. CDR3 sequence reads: CASKLDPRSTEAFF. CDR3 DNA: TGTGCCAGCAAACTAGACCCCCGGAGCACTGAAGCTTTCTTT.

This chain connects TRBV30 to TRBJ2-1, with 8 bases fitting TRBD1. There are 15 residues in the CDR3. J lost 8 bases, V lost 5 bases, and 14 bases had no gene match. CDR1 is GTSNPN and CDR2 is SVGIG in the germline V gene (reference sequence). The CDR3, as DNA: TGTGCCTGGGGGACCGGGACAGGAGTTGCCTATGAGCAGTTCTTC. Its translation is CAWGTGTGVAYEQFF.

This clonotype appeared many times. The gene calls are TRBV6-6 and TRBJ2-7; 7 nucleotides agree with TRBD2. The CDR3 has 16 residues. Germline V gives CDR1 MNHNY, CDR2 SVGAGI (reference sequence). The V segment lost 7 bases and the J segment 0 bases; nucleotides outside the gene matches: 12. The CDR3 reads CASTWGVSGGSYEQYV. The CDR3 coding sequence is TGTGCCAGCACCTGGGGGGTTTCGGGGGGCTCCTACGAGCAGTACGTC.

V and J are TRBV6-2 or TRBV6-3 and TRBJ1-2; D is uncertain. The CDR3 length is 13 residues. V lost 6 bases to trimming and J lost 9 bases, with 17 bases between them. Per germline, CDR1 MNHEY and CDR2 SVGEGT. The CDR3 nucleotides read TGTGCCAGCAGGACCGGAGGACCTTCTAGCTACACCTTC. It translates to CASRTGGPSSYTF.

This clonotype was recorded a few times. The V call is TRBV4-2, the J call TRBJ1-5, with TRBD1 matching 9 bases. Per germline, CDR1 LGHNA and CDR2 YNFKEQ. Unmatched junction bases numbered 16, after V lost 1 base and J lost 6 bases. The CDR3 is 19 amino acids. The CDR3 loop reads CASSQAPYWGQGPIQPQHF. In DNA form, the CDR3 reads TGTGCCAGCAGCCAAGCCCCCTATTGGGGACAGGGCCCAATTCAGCCCCAGCATTTT.

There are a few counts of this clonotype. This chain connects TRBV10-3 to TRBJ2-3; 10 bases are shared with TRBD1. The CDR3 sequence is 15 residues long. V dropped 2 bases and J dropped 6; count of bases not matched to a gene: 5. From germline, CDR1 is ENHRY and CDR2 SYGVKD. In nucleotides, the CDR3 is TGTGCCATCAGTGAGACGGGACAGGGGATGGATACGCAGTATTTT. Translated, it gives CAISETGQGMDTQYF.

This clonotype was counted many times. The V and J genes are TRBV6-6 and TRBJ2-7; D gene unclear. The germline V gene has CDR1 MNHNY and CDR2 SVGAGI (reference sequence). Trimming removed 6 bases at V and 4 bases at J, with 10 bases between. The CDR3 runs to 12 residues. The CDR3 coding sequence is TGTGCCAGCAGCGTTCTGGGTTACGAGCAGTACGTC. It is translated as CASSVLGYEQYV.

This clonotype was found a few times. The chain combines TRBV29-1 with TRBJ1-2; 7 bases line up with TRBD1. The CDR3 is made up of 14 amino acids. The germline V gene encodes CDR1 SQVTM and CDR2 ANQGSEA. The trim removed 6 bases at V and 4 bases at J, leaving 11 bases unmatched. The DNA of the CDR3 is TGCAGCGTGCAAGGGGGACAGCAGCTCTATGGCTACACCTTC. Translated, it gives CSVQGGQQLYGYTF.

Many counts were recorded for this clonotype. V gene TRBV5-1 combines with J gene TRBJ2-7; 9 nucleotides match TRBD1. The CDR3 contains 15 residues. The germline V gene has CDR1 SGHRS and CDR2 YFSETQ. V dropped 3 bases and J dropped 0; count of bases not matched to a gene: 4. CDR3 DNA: TGCGCCAGCAGCTCGGGGACAGGGACCTCCTACGAGCAGTACTTC. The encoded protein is CASSSGTGTSYEQYF.

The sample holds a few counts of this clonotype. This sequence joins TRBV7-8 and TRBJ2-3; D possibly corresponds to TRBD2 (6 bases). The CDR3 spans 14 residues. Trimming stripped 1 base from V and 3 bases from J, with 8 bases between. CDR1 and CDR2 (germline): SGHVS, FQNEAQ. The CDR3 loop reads CASSLELATDTQYF. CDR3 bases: TGTGCCAGCAGCTTAGAGCTAGCGACAGATACGCAGTATTTT.

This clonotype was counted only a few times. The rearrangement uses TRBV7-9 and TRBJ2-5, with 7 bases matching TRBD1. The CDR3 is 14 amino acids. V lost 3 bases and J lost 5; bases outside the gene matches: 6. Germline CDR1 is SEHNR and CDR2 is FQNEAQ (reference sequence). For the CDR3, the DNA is TGTGCCAGCAGCTTCCAACTCAGGGGGGAGACCCAGTACTTC. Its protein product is CASSFQLRGETQYF.